A single sample is the source of the 13 T cell receptor beta chains below, sequenced in a study of metastatic and nonmetastatic thyroid tumors. From the PCR reads, TCRdb re-called clones with MiXCR. This table holds roughly 15,000 clones, 12% found once. Nobody among the patients had been given any treatment before thyroid surgery. Sequencing was performed on blood. These receptors were obtained from a female donor with papillary thyroid cancer or a benign thyroid nodule (not recorded which). Some clones in this sample may be carry-over from other donors' samples.

Regarding this clone: Since a much larger clone is just one base distant, this may be a read error. The rearrangement links TRBV5-8 to TRBJ2-4; no clear D gene. Germline loops: CDR1 SGHTS, CDR2 YDEGEE. The CDR3 consists of 13 residues. V lost 4 bases, J lost 1 base, and 6 bases lay in between. CDR3 DNA: TGTGCCAGCAGCACGGAGGCCAAAAACATTCAGTACTTC. Translated: CASSTEAKNIQYF. The entire variable domain, with the rest obtained from reference TRBV5-8 and TRBJ2-4, is as follows: EAGVTQSPTHLIKTRGQQATLRCSPISGHTSVYWYQQALGLGLQFLLWYDEGEERNRGNFPPRFSGRQFPNYSSELNVNALELEDSALYLCASSTEAKNIQYFGAGTRLSVL.

V gene TRBV3-1 combines with J gene TRBJ2-2, with D unclear. This CDR3 is 13 amino acids long. The germline CDR1 and CDR2 sequences are LGHDT and YNNKEL (reference sequence). Trimming left V 4 bases short and J 9 bases short, with 12 bases between. CDR3 bases: TGTGCCAGCAGCCCCTACGGTGGAAGGGAGCTGTTTTTT. Translated, it gives CASSPYGGRELFF. Filled out from reference TRBV3-1 and TRBJ2-2, the complete variable domain reads DTAVSQTPKYLVTQMGNDKSIKCEQNLGHDTMYWYKQDSKKFLKIMFSYNNKELIINETVPNRFSPKSPDKAHLNLHINSLELGDSAVYFCASSPYGGRELFFGEGSRLTVL.

This clone turned up a few times. At one of its ends the junction is not consistent with the germline gene, which may arise from a read error. CDR3 sequence: CSVALNEDHPQHF. The CDR3 nucleotides read TGCAGCGTTGCGCTAAACGAAGATCATCCCCAGCATTTT. This chain connects TRBV29-1 to TRBJ1-5; D uncertain. This CDR3 contains 13 residues. Germline lookup yields CDR1 SQVTM and CDR2 ANQGSEA. Full variable domain (remainder filled in from reference TRBV29-1 and TRBJ1-5): SAVISQKPSRDICQRGTSLTIQCQVDSQVTMMFWYRQQPGQSLTLIATANQGSEATYESGFVIDKFPISRPNLTFSTLTVSNMSPEDSSIYLCSVALNEDHPQHFGDGTRLSIL.

This clone appeared many times. This sequence joins TRBV19 and TRBJ1-2, with no clear D. V dropped 2 bases and J dropped 3 bases, with 22 bases sitting between them. Germline-derived CDR1 and CDR2 are LNHDA and SQIVND (reference sequence). This CDR3 region has 18 residues. This CDR3 is CASSISGSRSADYYGYTF. The CDR3 DNA sequence: TGTGCCAGTAGTATATCCGGGAGCAGGTCAGCAGACTACTATGGCTACACCTTC.

This clone was recorded at least ten times. The chain recombines TRBV19 with TRBJ1-5; weak D call: TRBD1 (6 bases). V was trimmed by 3 bases and J by 7 bases, leaving 19 bases between them. The CDR3 spans 16 residues. Germline V gene lookup returns CDR1 LNHDA and CDR2 SQIVND (reference sequence). CDR3 sequence (DNA): TGTGCCAGTAGTATGGGTAGACAGGCCCCCGCCCAGCCCCAGCATTTT. This sequence encodes CASSMGRQAPAQPQHF.

Ten or more counts support this clone. V usage is TRBV5-1 and J usage is TRBJ2-1; TRBD1 matches 8 bases. V was pared by 3 bases and J by 3 bases, with 5 bases of the junction left unmatched. CDR1 is SGHRS and CDR2 is YFSETQ in the germline V gene. The CDR3 is 15 amino acids. The DNA of the CDR3 is TGCGCCAGCAGCTCAACCGGGACAGGCTACAATGAGCAGTTCTTC. This codes for CASSSTGTGYNEQFF.

In its sample, this clone ranks as medium-sized (0.01 to 0.1%). The rearrangement links TRBV6-1 to TRBJ2-1; D call uncertain. Per germline, CDR1 MNHNS and CDR2 SASEGT. This CDR3 region has 14 residues. The V and J ends lost 4 bases and 3 bases respectively, with 10 bases between them. The CDR3 protein is CASSVFDGYNEQFF. The CDR3, as DNA: TGTGCCAGCAGTGTATTTGACGGCTACAATGAGCAGTTCTTC.

In this sample, this clone turned up a few times. The chain joins TRBV27 to TRBJ1-2; D call uncertain. The CDR3 has 13 amino acids. Germline lookup yields CDR1 MNHEY and CDR2 SMNVEV (reference sequence). Trimming cost V 5 bases and J 6 bases, with 13 bases left between them. CDR3 sequence (DNA): TGTGCCAGCAGTCTCAGTCGGTCCCATGGCTACACCTTC. Its translation: CASSLSRSHGYTF.

By sample fraction, this clone is medium-sized (0.01 to 0.1%). This chain uses TRBV6-1 with TRBJ1-2; D perhaps matches TRBD1 (5 bases). Trimming left V 7 bases short and J 2 bases short, with 11 bases between. The CDR3 totals 13 residues. CDR1 and CDR2 from the germline V gene are MNHNS and SASEGT. The CDR3 DNA reads as TGTGCCAGCACTACACGGGGGAACTATGGCTACACCTTC. It yields the protein CASTTRGNYGYTF.

Points on this clone: Germline is not matched at one junction end, which may reflect a read error. The chain carries TRBV27 and TRBJ1-6; no clear D gene. Germline CDR1 and CDR2: MNHEY and SMNVEV (reference sequence). The CDR3 covers 19 residues. CDR3 in amino acids: CASTPIGRIDLAPNSPIHF. The CDR3 region has the DNA TGTGCCAGCACCCCTATCGGGAGAATAGACCTAGCCCCTAATTCACCCATCCACTTT.

There are a few counts of this clone. The chain joins TRBV25-1 to TRBJ2-2; TRBD1 might be the D (6 bases). Germline V lookup: CDR1 MGHDK, CDR2 SYGVNS. The CDR3 consists of 14 residues. Trimming stripped 7 bases from V and 4 bases from J, with 13 bases between. In DNA, the CDR3 is TGTGCCAGCACAATCGGACAGACCACCGGGGAGCTGTTTTTT. Translation: CASTIGQTTGELFF. Filled out from reference TRBV25-1 and TRBJ2-2, the complete variable domain reads EADIYQTPRYLVIGTGKKITLECSQTMGHDKMYWYQQDPGMELHLIHYSYGVNSTEKGDLSSESTVSRIRTEHFPLTLESARPSHTSQYLCASTIGQTTGELFFGEGSRLTVL.

For this clone: One base away lies a much larger clone, so this may be a sequencing read error. The sample has other DNA sequences that encode this CDR3 too. The V gene is TRBV7-3, the J gene TRBJ2-5; 8 positions match TRBD1. In germline, CDR1 is SGHTA, CDR2 FQGTGA. The V segment lost 5 bases and the J segment 1 base; nucleotides outside the gene matches: 9. This CDR3 has 16 residues. This CDR3 is CASSLRGQASQETQYF. DNA for the CDR3: TGTGCCAGCAGCCTCAGGGGACAGGCAAGCCAAGAGACCCAGTACTTC.

Only a few counts were recorded for this clone. The chain employs TRBV19 and TRBJ2-5; 10 bases are a match to TRBD2. The CDR3 is 13 amino acids. V lost 4 bases, J lost 4 bases, and 0 bases stayed unmatched. Germline V CDR1 and CDR2: LNHDA, SQIVND (reference sequence). CDR3 amino acids: CASSRLAGETQYF. The CDR3 DNA reads as TGTGCCAGTAGTAGACTAGCGGGAGAGACCCAGTACTTC.